These 20 T cell receptor beta chains share one sample of origin, sequenced in a study of CD8+ T cells in alopecia areata. Sequencing used cDNA as its template, made by extracting RNA and reverse transcribing it. TCRdb keeps only in-frame clones here, not all; method: immunoSEQ multiplex PCR. The sample holds about 150,000 clones, roughly 48% seen once. Sequenced input: CD4+ T cells sorted from blood. The receptors derive from a human donor with alopecia areata.

The V gene is TRBV29-1, the J gene TRBJ1-1, with D unclear. This CDR3 has 14 amino acids. CDR1 and CDR2 from the germline V gene are SQVTM and ANQGSEA. Trimming removed 4 bases from V and 7 bases from J, with 19 bases in between. CDR3 DNA sequence: TGCAGCGTTGGGGAGGCGAAGGGTACTCGTGAAGCTTTCTTT. Encoded protein: CSVGEAKGTREAFF.

The CDR3 is CASSFSVGEQYF. CDR3 sequence (DNA): TGTGCCAGCAGCTTCTCAGTGGGCGAGCAGTACTTC. The V and J genes are TRBV7-2 and TRBJ2-7; D not certain. This CDR3 has 12 amino acids. Trimming removed 3 bases at V and 6 bases at J, with 9 bases between. Looked up from germline, CDR1 is SGHTA and CDR2 is FQGNSA.

This clone has only a few counts. The V call is TRBV7-9, the J call TRBJ1-5; D gene ambiguous. The CDR3 length is 13 residues. V lost 1 base to trimming and J lost 5 bases, with 6 bases between them. Germline V gene lookup returns CDR1 SEHNR and CDR2 FQNEAQ (reference sequence). CDR3 in amino acids: CASSLESDQPQHF. The CDR3 bases are TGTGCCAGCAGCTTAGAATCCGATCAGCCCCAGCATTTT.

This rearrangement joins TRBV5-1 to TRBJ2-1; D possibly corresponds to TRBD2 (5 bases). Germline CDR1 is SGHRS and CDR2 is YFSETQ. Trimming cost V 3 bases and J 4 bases, with 8 bases left between them. The CDR3 contains 13 residues. CDR3 nucleotides: TGCGCCAGCAGCTCCACTAGTTACAATGAGCAGTTCTTC. Translation: CASSSTSYNEQFF.

This clone occurred a few times. The rearrangement links TRBV29-1 to TRBJ2-7; possible D gene TRBD1, 5 bases. This CDR3 spans 12 amino acids. V was shortened by 5 bases and J by 3 bases, with 11 bases between the two germline ends. CDR1 SQVTM and CDR2 ANQGSEA come from the germline V gene. CDR3 amino acids: CSVIDRGYEQYF. In nucleotides, the CDR3 is TGCAGCGTTATCGACAGAGGCTACGAGCAGTACTTC.

This chain links TRBV15 with TRBJ2-5; 10 nucleotides line up with TRBD1. Germline CDR1 is LNHNV and CDR2 is YYDKDF (reference sequence). Trimming cost V 6 bases and J 2 bases; bases outside gene matches: 9. The CDR3 has 16 residues. The CDR3 reads CATRGLDRGRQETQYF. For the CDR3, the DNA is TGTGCCACCAGAGGTTTGGACAGGGGGAGACAAGAGACCCAGTACTTC.

The rearrangement uses TRBV4-2 and TRBJ2-3; D is possibly TRBD2 (6 bases). Germline assignment: CDR1 LGHNA and CDR2 YNFKEQ. Trimming shortened V by 2 bases and J by 6 bases, and 15 bases separated the two germline ends. This CDR3 spans 15 amino acids. The chain's CDR3 is CASSQPLALGDTQYF. The CDR3 nucleotides are TGTGCCAGCAGCCAACCCCTAGCGCTTGGGGATACGCAGTATTTT.

The CDR3 DNA sequence: TGTGCCAGCAGCGTCAGCGGGAGGGCCACATATGATACGCAGTATTTT. Protein product: CASSVSGRATYDTQYF. The V call is TRBV2, the J call TRBJ2-3, with TRBD2 matching 10 bases. CDR1 is SNHLY, CDR2 FYNNEI, per germline. The CDR3 extends over 16 amino acids. V dropped 6 bases and J dropped 6; count of bases not matched to a gene: 12.

The chain recombines TRBV7-2 with TRBJ1-1, with a weak D call TRBD1 (5 bases). This CDR3 spans 14 amino acids. The germline CDR1 and CDR2 sequences are SGHTA and FQGNSA. V was trimmed by 5 bases and J by 5 bases, leaving 15 bases between them. CDR3 nucleotides: TGTGCCAGCAGCCGGGACCCGCGGGGGACTGAAGCTTTCTTT. This translates into CASSRDPRGTEAFF.

The chain combines TRBV27 with TRBJ2-5; D unresolved. This CDR3 contains 14 residues. Germline values: CDR1 MNHEY, CDR2 SMNVEV (reference sequence). V was trimmed by 4 bases and J by 5 bases, leaving 14 bases between them. The CDR3 loop is CASSSWVSSETQYF. CDR3 nucleotide sequence: TGTGCCAGCAGTTCGTGGGTCAGTTCGGAGACCCAGTACTTC.

This chain uses TRBV5-4 with TRBJ2-5, with 8 positions matching TRBD2. V was pared by 0 bases and J by 3 bases, with 7 bases of the junction left unmatched. The CDR3 sequence is 16 residues long. In germline, CDR1 is SGHNT, CDR2 YYREEE (reference sequence). The CDR3 spells CASSLGDLAGKETQYF. Written as DNA, the CDR3 is TGTGCCAGCAGCTTGGGGGACTTAGCGGGGAAAGAGACCCAGTACTTC. The full variable domain, with the rest looked up from reference TRBV5-4 and TRBJ2-5, is ETGVTQSPTHLIKTRGQQVTLRCSSQSGHNTVSWYQQALGQGPQFIFQYYREEENGRGNFPPRFSGLQFPNYSSELNVNALELDDSALYLCASSLGDLAGKETQYFGPGTRLLVL.

This chain joins TRBV29-1 and TRBJ2-5, with D maybe TRBD2 (6 bases). The V gene lost 2 bases and the J gene lost 4 bases, with 17 bases spanning the gap. CDR1 is SQVTM and CDR2 is ANQGSEA in the germline V gene. This CDR3 has 15 amino acids. The CDR3 region is CSVELTLTRGETQYF. CDR3 DNA: TGCAGCGTTGAACTGACATTGACTAGGGGAGAGACCCAGTACTTC.

This clone has just a few counts. This chain connects TRBV30 to TRBJ2-7, with a tentative D call TRBD1 (5 bases). This CDR3 spans 12 amino acids. The germline gives CDR1 GTSNPN, CDR2 SVGIG (reference sequence). V shed 1 base and J shed 2 bases, with 6 bases lying between them. The chain's CDR3 is CAWSGGPYEQYF. CDR3 sequence (DNA): TGTGCCTGGAGTGGGGGCCCCTACGAGCAGTACTTC.

The V gene is TRBV29-1, the J gene TRBJ1-5, with 7 nucleotides matching TRBD1. J was trimmed by 7 bases and V by 4 bases; bases with no gene match: 4. CDR1 is SQVTM, CDR2 ANQGSEA, per germline. CDR3 length: 12 residues. CDR3 sequence: CSVVDRDQPQHF. DNA of the CDR3: TGCAGCGTTGTTGACAGGGACCAGCCCCAGCATTTT.

This clone was seen at least ten times. The gene calls are TRBV19 and TRBJ1-5; D is undetermined. Germline V gives CDR1 LNHDA, CDR2 SQIVND (reference sequence). Trimming shortened V by 6 bases and J by 5 bases, and 23 bases separated the two germline ends. The CDR3 covers 17 residues. This CDR3 is CASSLRVSPRGDQPQHF. The CDR3 DNA is TGTGCCAGTAGCCTCAGAGTATCTCCCCGAGGTGATCAGCCCCAGCATTTT. The variable domain in full, completed from reference TRBV19 and TRBJ1-5, reads DGGITQSPKYLFRKEGQNVTLSCEQNLNHDAMYWYRQDPGQGLRLIYYSQIVNDFQKGDIAEGYSVSREKKESFPLTVTSAQKNPTAFYLCASSLRVSPRGDQPQHFGDGTRLSIL.

V is TRBV2 and J is TRBJ1-2, with D maybe TRBD1 (5 bases). The CDR3 length is 13 residues. CDR1 is SNHLY, CDR2 FYNNEI, per germline. V was shortened by 2 bases and J by 2 bases, with 6 bases between the two germline ends. CDR3 nucleotides: TGTGCCAGCAGTGAACAGGGAAACTATGGCTACACCTTC. Translated: CASSEQGNYGYTF.

The chain carries TRBV29-1 and TRBJ2-7, with 7 bases lining up with TRBD1. The CDR3 consists of 10 residues. The V gene end was trimmed by 7 bases and the J gene end by 9 bases; junction bases not matched to a gene: 6. Germline V gives CDR1 SQVTM, CDR2 ANQGSEA. The CDR3 DNA is TGCAGCGCGCGAGCAGGGGGGCAGTACTTC. It codes for CSARAGGQYF.

The V and J genes are TRBV29-1 and TRBJ2-7, with 10 nucleotides matching TRBD2. This CDR3 is built from 13 residues. V dropped 4 bases and J dropped 4; count of bases not matched to a gene: 4. The germline V gene encodes CDR1 SQVTM and CDR2 ANQGSEA. The DNA for the CDR3 is TGCAGCGTTGTTAGGACTAGCGGTTACGAGCAGTACTTC. Translated, it gives CSVVRTSGYEQYF.

Note on this clone: Here the CDR3 omits its conserved ending phenylalanine or tryptophan, so a read error is the likely source. It is unclear where the CDR3 begins or ends on the DNA, so no DNA is shown, and the CDR3 is as TCRdb lists it. V is TRBV7-9 and J is TRBJ1-2; the tabulated D call, TRBD1, remains unverified against the DNA. The V gene's germline CDR1 is SEHNR and CDR2 FQNEAQ (reference sequence). Counting both end residues, the CDR3 totals 11 amino acids. CDR3 sequence: CASSSVGGPSL.

The chain has TRBV28 and TRBJ2-7; tentatively, D is TRBD1 (6 bases). From germline, CDR1 is MDHEN and CDR2 SYDVKM. The V end was cut by 10 bases, the J end by 8 bases, with 9 bases between. This CDR3 has 9 amino acids. CDR3 protein: CATGQKQYF. In DNA, the CDR3 is TGTGCCACCGGACAGAAGCAGTACTTC.